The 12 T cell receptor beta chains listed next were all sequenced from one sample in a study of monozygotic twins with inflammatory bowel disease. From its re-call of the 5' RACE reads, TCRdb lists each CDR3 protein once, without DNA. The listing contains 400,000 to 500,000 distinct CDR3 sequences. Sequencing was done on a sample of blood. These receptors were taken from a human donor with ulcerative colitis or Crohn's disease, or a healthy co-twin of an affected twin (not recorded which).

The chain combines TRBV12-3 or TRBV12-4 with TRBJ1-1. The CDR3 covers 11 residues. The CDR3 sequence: CASSFKDEAFF.

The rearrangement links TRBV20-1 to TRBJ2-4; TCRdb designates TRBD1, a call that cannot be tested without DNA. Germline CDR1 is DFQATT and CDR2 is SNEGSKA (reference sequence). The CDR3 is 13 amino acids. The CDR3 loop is CSLTGTSENIQYF.

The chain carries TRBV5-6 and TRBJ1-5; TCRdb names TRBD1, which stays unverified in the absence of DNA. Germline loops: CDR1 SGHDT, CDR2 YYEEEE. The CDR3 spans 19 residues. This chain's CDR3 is CASSLAGTGGIWGNQPQHF.

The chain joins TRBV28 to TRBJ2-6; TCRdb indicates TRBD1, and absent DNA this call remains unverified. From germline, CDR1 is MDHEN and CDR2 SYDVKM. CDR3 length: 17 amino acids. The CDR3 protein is CASNSGQSGSGANVLTF.

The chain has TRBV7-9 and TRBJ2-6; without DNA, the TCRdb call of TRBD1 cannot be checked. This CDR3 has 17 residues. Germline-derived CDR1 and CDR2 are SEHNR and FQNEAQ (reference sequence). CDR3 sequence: CASSPSPRPSGANVLTF.

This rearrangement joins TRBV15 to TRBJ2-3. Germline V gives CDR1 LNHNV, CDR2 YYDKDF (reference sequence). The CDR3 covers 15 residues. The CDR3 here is CATSRDPGSTDTQYF. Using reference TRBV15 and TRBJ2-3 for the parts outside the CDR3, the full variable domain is DAMVIQNPRYQVTQFGKPVTLSCSQTLNHNVMYWYQQKSSQAPKLLFHYYDKDFNNEADTPDNFQSRRPNTSFCFLDIRSPGLGDTAMYLCATSRDPGSTDTQYFGPGTRLTVL.

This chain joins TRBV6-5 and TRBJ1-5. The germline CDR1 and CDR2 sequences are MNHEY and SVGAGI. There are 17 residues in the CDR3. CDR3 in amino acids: CASSYFRASEGGQPQHF.

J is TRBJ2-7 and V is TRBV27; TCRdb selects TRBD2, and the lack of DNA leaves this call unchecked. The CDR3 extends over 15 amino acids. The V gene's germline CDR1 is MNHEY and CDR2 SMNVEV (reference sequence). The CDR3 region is CASSWDTSGSYEQYF.

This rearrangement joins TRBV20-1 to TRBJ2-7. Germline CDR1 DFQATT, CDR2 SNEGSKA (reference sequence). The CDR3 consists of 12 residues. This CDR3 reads CSARDGFDEQYF.

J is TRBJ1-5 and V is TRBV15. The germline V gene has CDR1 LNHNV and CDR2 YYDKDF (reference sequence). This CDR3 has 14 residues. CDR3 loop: CATSRGNSNQPQHF.

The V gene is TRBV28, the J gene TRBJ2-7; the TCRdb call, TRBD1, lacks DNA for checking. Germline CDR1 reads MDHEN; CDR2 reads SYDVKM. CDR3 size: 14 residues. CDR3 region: CASSLRGKSYEQYF.

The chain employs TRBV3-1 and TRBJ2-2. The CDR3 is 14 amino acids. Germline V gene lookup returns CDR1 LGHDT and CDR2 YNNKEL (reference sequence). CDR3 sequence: CASSPKGITGELFF.